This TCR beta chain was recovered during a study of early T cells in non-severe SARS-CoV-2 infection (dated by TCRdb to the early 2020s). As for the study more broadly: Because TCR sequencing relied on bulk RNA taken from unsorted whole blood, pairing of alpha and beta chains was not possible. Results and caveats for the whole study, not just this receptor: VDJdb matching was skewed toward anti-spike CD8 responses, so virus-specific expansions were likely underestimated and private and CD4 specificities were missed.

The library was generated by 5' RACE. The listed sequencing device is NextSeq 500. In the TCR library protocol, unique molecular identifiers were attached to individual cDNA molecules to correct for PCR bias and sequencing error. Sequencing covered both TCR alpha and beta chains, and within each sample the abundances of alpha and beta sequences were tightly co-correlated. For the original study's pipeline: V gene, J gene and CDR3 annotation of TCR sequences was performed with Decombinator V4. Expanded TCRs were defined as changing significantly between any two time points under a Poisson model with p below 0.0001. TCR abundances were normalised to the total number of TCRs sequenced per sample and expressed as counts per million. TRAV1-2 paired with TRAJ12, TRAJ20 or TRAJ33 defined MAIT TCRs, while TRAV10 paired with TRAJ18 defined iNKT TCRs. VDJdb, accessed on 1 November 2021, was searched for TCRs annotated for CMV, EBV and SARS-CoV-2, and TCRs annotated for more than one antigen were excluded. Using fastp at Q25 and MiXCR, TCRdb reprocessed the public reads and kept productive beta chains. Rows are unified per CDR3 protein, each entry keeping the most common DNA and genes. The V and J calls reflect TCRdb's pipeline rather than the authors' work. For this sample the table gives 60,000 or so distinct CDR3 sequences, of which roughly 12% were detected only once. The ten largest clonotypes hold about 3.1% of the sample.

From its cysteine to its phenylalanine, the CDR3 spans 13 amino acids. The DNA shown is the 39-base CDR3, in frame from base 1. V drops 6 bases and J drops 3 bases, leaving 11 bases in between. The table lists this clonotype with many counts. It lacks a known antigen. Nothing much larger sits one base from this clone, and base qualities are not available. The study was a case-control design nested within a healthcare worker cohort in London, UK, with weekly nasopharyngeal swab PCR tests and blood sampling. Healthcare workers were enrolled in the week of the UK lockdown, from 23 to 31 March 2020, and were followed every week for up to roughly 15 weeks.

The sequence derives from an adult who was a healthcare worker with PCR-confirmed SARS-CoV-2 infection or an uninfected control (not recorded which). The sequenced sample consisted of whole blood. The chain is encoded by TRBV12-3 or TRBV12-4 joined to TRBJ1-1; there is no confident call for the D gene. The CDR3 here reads CASSLSRDTEAFF. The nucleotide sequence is TGTGCCAGCAGCCTTTCGAGGGACACTGAAGCTTTCTTT.